The entry below gives a single T cell receptor (beta chain) sequence along with its context. What it binds is unknown. Time point defined: blood 2 weeks post-SBRT. Documented treatment: 15 Gy SBRT to primary tumor, nephrectomy 4 weeks later. The sample is drawn from a study of radiation and T cells in renal cell carcinoma. From germline, CDR1 is SNHLY and CDR2 FYNNEI. CDR3 length equals 12 residues. The trim removed 6 bases at V and 6 bases at J, leaving 1 base unmatched. Study results and caveats: Pretreatment tumor biopsies were lacking, so baseline clonotypes are unknown. Top tumor clonotypes rose in blood 2 weeks post-radiation, then contracted.

Profiling relied on immunoSEQ multiplex PCR, and the TCRdb table lists in-frame clones only, not all of them. Here the sample spans about 120,000 clones, approximately 85% being singletons. V usage is TRBV2 and J usage is TRBJ2-7, with 11 nucleotides matching TRBD1. The sequence derives from a man aged 45-65 years with renal cell carcinoma. The sample in question was blood, obtained from a patient whose treatment included radiotherapy and nephrectomy. This CDR3 is CASRDRGPEQYF. CDR3 nucleotide sequence: TGTGCCAGCAGGGACAGGGGGCCCGAGCAGTACTTC.